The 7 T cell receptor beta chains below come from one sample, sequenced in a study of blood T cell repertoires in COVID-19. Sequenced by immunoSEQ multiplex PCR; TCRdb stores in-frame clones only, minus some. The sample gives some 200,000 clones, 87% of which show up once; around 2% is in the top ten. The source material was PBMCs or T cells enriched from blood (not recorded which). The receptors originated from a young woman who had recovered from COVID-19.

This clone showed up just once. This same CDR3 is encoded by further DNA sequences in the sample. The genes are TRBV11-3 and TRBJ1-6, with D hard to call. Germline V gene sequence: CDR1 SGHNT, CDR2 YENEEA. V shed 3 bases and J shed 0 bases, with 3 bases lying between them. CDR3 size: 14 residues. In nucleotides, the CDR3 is TGTGCCAGCAGCTTTAGCTCCTATAATTCACCCCTCCACTTT. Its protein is CASSFSSYNSPLHF.

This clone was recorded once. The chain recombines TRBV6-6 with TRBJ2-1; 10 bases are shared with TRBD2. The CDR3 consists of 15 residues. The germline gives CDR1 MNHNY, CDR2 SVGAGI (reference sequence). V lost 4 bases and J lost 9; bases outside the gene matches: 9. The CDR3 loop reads CASSSITSGKFEQFF. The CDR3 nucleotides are TGTGCCAGCAGTTCCATCACTAGCGGGAAATTTGAGCAGTTCTTC.

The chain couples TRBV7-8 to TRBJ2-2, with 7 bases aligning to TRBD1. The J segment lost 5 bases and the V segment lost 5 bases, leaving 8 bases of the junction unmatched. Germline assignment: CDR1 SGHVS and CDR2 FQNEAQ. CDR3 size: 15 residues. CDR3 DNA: TGTGCCAGCAGCACCGGGACAGCCCTTACCGGGGAGCTGTTTTTT. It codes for CASSTGTALTGELFF.

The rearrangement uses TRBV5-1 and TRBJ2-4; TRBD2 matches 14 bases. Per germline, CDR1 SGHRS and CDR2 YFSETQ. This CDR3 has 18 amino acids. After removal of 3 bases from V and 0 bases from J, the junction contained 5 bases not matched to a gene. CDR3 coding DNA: TGCGCCAGCAGCTGGACTAGCGGGGGGCAACTAGCCAAAAACATTCAGTACTTC. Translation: CASSWTSGGQLAKNIQYF.

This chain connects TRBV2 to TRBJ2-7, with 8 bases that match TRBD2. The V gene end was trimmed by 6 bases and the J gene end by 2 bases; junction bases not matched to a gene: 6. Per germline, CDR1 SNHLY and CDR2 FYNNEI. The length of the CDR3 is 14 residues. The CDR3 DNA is TGTGCCAGCAGCTTTAGCGGGACGACCTACGAGCAGTACTTC. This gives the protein CASSFSGTTYEQYF.

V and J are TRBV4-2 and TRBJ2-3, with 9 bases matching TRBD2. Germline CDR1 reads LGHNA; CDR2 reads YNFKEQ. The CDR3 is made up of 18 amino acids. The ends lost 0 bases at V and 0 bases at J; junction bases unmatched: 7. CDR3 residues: CASSQDFSGGPSTDTQYF. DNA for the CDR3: TGTGCCAGCAGCCAAGATTTTAGCGGGGGCCCTAGCACAGATACGCAGTATTTT.

The CDR3 spells CASSPRTGDQETQYF. The CDR3 nucleotides are TGTGCCAGCAGCCCCAGGACAGGGGACCAAGAGACCCAGTACTTC. V usage is TRBV4-2 and J usage is TRBJ2-5; TRBD1 agrees at 9 bases. Germline values: CDR1 LGHNA, CDR2 YNFKEQ. The CDR3 spans 15 residues. Trimming cost V 4 bases and J 0 bases; bases outside gene matches: 3.